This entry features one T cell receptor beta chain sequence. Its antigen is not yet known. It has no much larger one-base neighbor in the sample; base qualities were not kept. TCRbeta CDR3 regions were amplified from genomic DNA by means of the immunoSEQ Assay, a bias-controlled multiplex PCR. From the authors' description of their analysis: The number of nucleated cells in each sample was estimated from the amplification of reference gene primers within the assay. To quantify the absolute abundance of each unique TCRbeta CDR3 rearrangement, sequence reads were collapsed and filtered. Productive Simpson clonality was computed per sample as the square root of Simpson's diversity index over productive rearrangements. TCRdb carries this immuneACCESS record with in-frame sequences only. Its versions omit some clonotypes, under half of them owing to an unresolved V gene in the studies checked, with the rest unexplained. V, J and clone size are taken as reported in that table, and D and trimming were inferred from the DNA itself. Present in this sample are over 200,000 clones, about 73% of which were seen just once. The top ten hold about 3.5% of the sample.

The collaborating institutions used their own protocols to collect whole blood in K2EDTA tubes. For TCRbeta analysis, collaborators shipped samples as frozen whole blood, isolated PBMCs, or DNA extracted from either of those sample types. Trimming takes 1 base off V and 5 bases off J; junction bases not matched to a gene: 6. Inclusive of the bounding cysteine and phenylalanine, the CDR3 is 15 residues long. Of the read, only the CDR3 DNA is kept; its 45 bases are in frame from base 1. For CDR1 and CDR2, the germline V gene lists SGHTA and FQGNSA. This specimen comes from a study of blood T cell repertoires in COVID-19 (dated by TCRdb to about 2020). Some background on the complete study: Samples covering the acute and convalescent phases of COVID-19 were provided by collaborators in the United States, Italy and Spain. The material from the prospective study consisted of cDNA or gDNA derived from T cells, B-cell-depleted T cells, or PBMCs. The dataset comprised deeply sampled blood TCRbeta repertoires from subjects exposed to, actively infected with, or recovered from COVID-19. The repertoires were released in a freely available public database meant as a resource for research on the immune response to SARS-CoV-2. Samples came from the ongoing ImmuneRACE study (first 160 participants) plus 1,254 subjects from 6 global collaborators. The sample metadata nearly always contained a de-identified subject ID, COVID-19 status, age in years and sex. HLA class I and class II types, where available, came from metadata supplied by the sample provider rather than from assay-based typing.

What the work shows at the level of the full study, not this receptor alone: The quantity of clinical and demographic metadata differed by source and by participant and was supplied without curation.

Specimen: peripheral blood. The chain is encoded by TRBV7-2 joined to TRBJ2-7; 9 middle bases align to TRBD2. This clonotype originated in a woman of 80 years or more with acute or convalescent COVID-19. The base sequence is TGTGCCAGCAGCTTAGTAGTTAGCGGGAGAAACGAGCAGTACTTC. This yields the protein CASSLVVSGRNEQYF. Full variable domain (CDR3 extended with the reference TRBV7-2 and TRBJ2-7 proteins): GAGVSQSPSNKVTEKGKDVELRCDPISGHTALYWYRQSLGQGLEFLIYFQGNSAPDKSGLPSDRFSAERTGGSVSTLTIQRTQQEDSAVYLCASSLVVSGRNEQYFGPGTRLTVT.